A single sample is the source of the 29 T cell receptor beta chains below, sequenced in a study of cytomegalovirus exposure and HLA in healthy donors listed by TCRdb under 2017. The library was generated by the immunoSEQ multiplex PCR assay. For the multiplex PCR, a mixture combining 60 forward primers for TCR Vbeta segments and 13 reverse primers for TCR Jbeta segments was used. Imported from immuneACCESS, the table was reduced by TCRdb to in-frame sequences with V and J called. These copies leave out some clones; in studies compared against another copy, an unresolved V gene accounts for under half, and the cause of the remainder is not known. This sample's table lists over 120,000 clones. The ten largest clones capture approximately 0.88% of the sample. The sample was PBMCs. Every receptor here comes from a male donor in good health and CMV-seronegative.

The V call is TRBV15, the J call TRBJ1-2; D remains ambiguous. The germline V and J ends were trimmed by 0 bases and 4 bases, with 12 bases remaining between them. Germline V gene sequence: CDR1 LNHNV, CDR2 YYDKDF (reference sequence). There are 15 residues in the CDR3. This CDR3 is CATSRDEGASYGYTF. CDR3 coding DNA: TGTGCCACCAGCAGAGATGAGGGCGCGAGCTATGGCTACACCTTC.

The J gene is TRBJ1-6, the V gene TRBV4-3, with TRBD1 as a possible D gene (6 bases). CDR1 and CDR2 (germline): LGHNA, YSLEER. V was clipped by 0 bases and J by 7 bases, with 10 bases between them. This CDR3 contains 15 residues. The CDR3 loop is CASSQDTGTNSPLHF. The CDR3 DNA sequence: TGCGCCAGCAGCCAAGATACAGGGACCAATTCACCCCTCCACTTT.

This chain uses TRBV5-1 with TRBJ2-3; D gene ambiguous. The V end lost 6 bases, the J end lost 1 base, and 12 bases lay between the germline ends. The CDR3 has 14 amino acids. The germline V gene has CDR1 SGHRS and CDR2 YFSETQ. CDR3 sequence: CASTSMQGTDTQYF. In DNA, the CDR3 is TGCGCCAGCACCTCGATGCAGGGCACAGATACGCAGTATTTT.

The rearrangement uses TRBV7-3 and TRBJ2-2, with D perhaps matching TRBD1 (5 bases). Germline V gene lookup returns CDR1 SGHTA and CDR2 FQGTGA. CDR3 size: 15 residues. The ends were cut back, 5 bases at V and 3 bases at J, with 13 bases in the middle. Here the CDR3 reads CASSQNRGDTGELFF. The CDR3 coding sequence is TGTGCCAGCAGCCAGAATAGGGGTGACACCGGGGAGCTGTTTTTT. The complete variable domain, with remaining parts taken from reference TRBV7-3 and TRBJ2-2, reads GAGVSQTPSNKVTEKGKYVELRCDPISGHTALYWYRQSLGQGPEFLIYFQGTGAADDSGLPNDRFFAVRPEGSVSTLKIQRTERGDSAVYLCASSQNRGDTGELFFGEGSRLTVL.

This sequence joins TRBV7-8 and TRBJ1-5, with TRBD1 matching over 10 bases. The germline V gene has CDR1 SGHVS and CDR2 FQNEAQ. V lost 5 bases and J lost 1; bases outside the gene matches: 11. This CDR3 contains 18 residues. Written as DNA, the CDR3 is TGTGCCAGCAGCCAGACCCGTGGACAGGGGGGAAGCAATCAGCCCCAGCATTTT. Protein product: CASSQTRGQGGSNQPQHF.

Turning to this clone: At one of its ends the junction is not consistent with the germline gene, which may arise from a read error. The chain employs TRBV6-1 and TRBJ2-2; 7 bases line up with TRBD1. The V gene's germline CDR1 is MNHNS and CDR2 SASEGT. The CDR3 sequence is 15 residues long. The CDR3 sequence: CASREGGENTGELFF. The CDR3 DNA follows: TGTGCCAGCAGAGAAGGGGGCGAGAACACCGGGGAGCTGTTTTTT.

J is TRBJ2-1 and V is TRBV5-1; a weak D match, TRBD1 (5 bases). Germline V CDR1 and CDR2: SGHRS, YFSETQ. The CDR3 totals 13 residues. V dropped 3 bases and J dropped 10 bases, with 14 bases sitting between them. The chain's CDR3 is CASSSSGSREQFF. In DNA form, the CDR3 reads TGCGCCAGCAGCTCCTCAGGGTCTCGAGAGCAGTTCTTC.

This rearrangement joins TRBV10-1 to TRBJ1-5; 11 bases match TRBD1. CDR3 length: 18 residues. Trimming removed 8 bases from V and 0 bases from J; junction bases left unmatched: 12. Germline V gives CDR1 WNHNN, CDR2 SYGVQD (reference sequence). DNA for the CDR3: TGCGCCAGCGGGGGGGGACAGGGGGAAAGATATAGCAATCAGCCCCAGCATTTT. Translating gives CASGGGQGERYSNQPQHF.

The rearrangement uses TRBV5-6 and TRBJ1-3, with 11 positions matching TRBD1. Unmatched junction bases numbered 4, after V lost 4 bases and J lost 4 bases. This CDR3 comprises 15 residues. Per germline, CDR1 SGHDT and CDR2 YYEEEE. The CDR3 loop is CASSLGQGAGNTIYF. The CDR3 bases are TGTGCCAGCAGCCTCGGACAGGGGGCAGGAAACACCATATATTTT.

The rearrangement joins TRBV25-1 to TRBJ2-7; 9 bases align to TRBD1. This CDR3 region has 15 residues. Germline lookup yields CDR1 MGHDK and CDR2 SYGVNS. V shed 7 bases and J 5 bases; nucleotides not matched to a gene: 12. The CDR3 protein is CASTGTGSWRHEQYF. CDR3 DNA sequence: TGTGCCAGCACCGGGACAGGGAGTTGGAGGCACGAGCAGTACTTC.

The chain uses TRBV5-4 and TRBJ2-7; TRBD2 matches 13 bases. After removal of 4 bases from V and 0 bases from J, the junction contained 1 base not matched to a gene. CDR1 SGHNT and CDR2 YYREEE come from the germline V gene (reference sequence). The length of the CDR3 is 15 residues. The CDR3 region is CASSRTSGSSYEQYF. The CDR3 DNA reads TGTGCCAGCAGCAGGACTAGCGGGAGCTCCTACGAGCAGTACTTC.

The V and J genes are TRBV7-9 and TRBJ2-7, with a weak D call TRBD2 (6 bases). The CDR3 loop spans 14 amino acids. V was pared by 5 bases and J by 2 bases, with 13 bases between. Germline assignment: CDR1 SEHNR and CDR2 FQNEAQ (reference sequence). CDR3 loop: CASSHRDSPYEQYF. DNA of the CDR3: TGTGCCAGCAGCCACCGGGACTCCCCCTACGAGCAGTACTTC. Looking up the rest from reference TRBV7-9 and TRBJ2-7 gives the full variable domain: DTGVSQNPRHKITKRGQNVTFRCDPISEHNRLYWYRQTLGQGPEFLTYFQNEAQLEKSRLLSDRFSAERPKGSFSTLEIQRTEQGDSAMYLCASSHRDSPYEQYFGPGTRLTVT.

The chain employs TRBV29-1 and TRBJ1-1, with D unresolved. The V and J ends lost 4 bases and 11 bases respectively, with 11 bases between them. Germline CDR1 and CDR2: SQVTM and ANQGSEA. The CDR3 sequence is 10 residues long. The CDR3 DNA sequence: TGCAGCGTTGGGAAGGGAGGCGCTTTCTTT. It specifies CSVGKGGAFF.

The CDR3 protein is CASSSPELAGVETQYF. The CDR3, as DNA: TGTGCCAGCAGCTCGCCCGAACTAGCGGGGGTGGAGACCCAGTACTTC. The V call is TRBV7-3, the J call TRBJ2-5; 11 nucleotides match TRBD2. Per germline, CDR1 SGHTA and CDR2 FQGTGA. The CDR3 is 16 amino acids. With V trimmed by 4 bases and J by 5 bases, 9 bases remained unmatched.

The chain is built from TRBV29-1 and TRBJ2-1, with 13 bases lining up with TRBD2. This CDR3 contains 13 residues. CDR1 is SQVTM and CDR2 is ANQGSEA in the germline V gene. Losses at the gene ends were 8 bases for V and 10 bases for J; bases not matched to a gene: 8. DNA of the CDR3: TGCAGCTTTACTAGCGGGAGGGGGGTGGAGCAGTTCTTC. Protein sequence: CSFTSGRGVEQFF.

V gene TRBV9 combines with J gene TRBJ2-7, with D perhaps TRBD1 (5 bases). The germline gives CDR1 SGDLS, CDR2 YYNGEE. V gave up 0 bases and J gave up 4 bases, with 17 bases separating them. CDR3 size: 16 residues. CDR3 bases: TGTGCCAGCAGCGTAGGAAGGGGCAGGCCTGTTTACGAGCAGTACTTC. This codes for CASSVGRGRPVYEQYF.

The chain links TRBV30 to TRBJ2-3; D might be TRBD2 (6 bases). Trimming shortened V by 3 bases and J by 4 bases, and 8 bases separated the two germline ends. The CDR3 has 12 amino acids. Germline values: CDR1 GTSNPN, CDR2 SVGIG (reference sequence). The CDR3 region has the DNA TGTGCCTGGAGAGGAGGGGCAGATACGCAGTATTTT. Amino acids: CAWRGGADTQYF.

The V call is TRBV14, the J call TRBJ2-7, with D possibly being TRBD2 (6 bases). This CDR3 has 13 residues. The germline V gene encodes CDR1 SGHDN and CDR2 FVKESK. Trimming took off 7 bases at V and 1 base at J, with 11 bases between the two ends. Here the CDR3 reads CASKEGESYEQYF. The CDR3 DNA sequence: TGTGCCAGCAAGGAGGGAGAATCCTACGAGCAGTACTTC.

This rearrangement joins TRBV18 to TRBJ1-3; no clear D. The CDR3 runs 13 residues. Trimming stripped 2 bases from V and 9 bases from J, with 11 bases between. Germline CDR1 KGHSH, CDR2 LQKENI. CDR3 in DNA: TGTGCCAGCTCACCAAATGACATCTTCACCATATATTTT. This translates into CASSPNDIFTIYF.

The chain recombines TRBV11-2 with TRBJ2-7, with a tentative D call TRBD2 (5 bases). From germline, CDR1 is SGHAT and CDR2 FQNNGV. V was shortened by 5 bases and J by 8 bases, with 22 bases between the two germline ends. This CDR3 is 15 amino acids long. DNA for the CDR3: TGTGCCAGCAGCCCAGGACGGTTAGCGAGAACTCAGCAGTACTTC. Translated: CASSPGRLARTQQYF.

The CDR3 protein is CASSYSSGQGGNGYTF. CDR3 DNA sequence: TGTGCCAGCAGTTACTCGTCTGGACAGGGAGGAAATGGCTACACCTTC. This chain links TRBV6-6 with TRBJ1-2; 8 nucleotides agree with TRBD1. This CDR3 contains 16 residues. Germline V gene data show CDR1 as MNHNY and CDR2 as SVGAGI (reference sequence). V shed 0 bases and J 6 bases; nucleotides not matched to a gene: 9.

The V and J genes are TRBV6-6 and TRBJ2-7, with a weak D call TRBD1 (7 bases). With 2 bases removed from V and 4 bases from J, the gap between germline ends came to 12 bases. The CDR3 has 14 residues. Germline CDR1 reads MNHNY; CDR2 reads SVGAGI (reference sequence). CDR3 sequence (DNA): TGTGCCAGCAGTTACCAGGGGGGAGTATACGAGCAGTACTTC. Residues: CASSYQGGVYEQYF.

This rearrangement joins TRBV5-1 to TRBJ1-1; 7 bases line up with TRBD1. Germline trimming cut 2 bases from V and 5 bases from J; bases unmatched to any gene: 6. The CDR3 sequence is 14 residues long. Germline lookup yields CDR1 SGHRS and CDR2 YFSETQ. The CDR3 reads CASSLGGKGTEAFF. The CDR3 coding sequence is TGCGCCAGCAGCTTAGGGGGCAAGGGGACTGAAGCTTTCTTT.

V is TRBV7-9 and J is TRBJ1-5; the D is unclear. V was clipped by 5 bases and J by 2 bases, with 4 bases between them. CDR1 is SEHNR, CDR2 FQNEAQ, per germline (reference sequence). This CDR3 is built from 12 residues. The CDR3 DNA follows: TGTGCCAGCAGCCGAGGCAATCAGCCCCAGCATTTT. Protein sequence: CASSRGNQPQHF.

The rearrangement uses TRBV15 and TRBJ2-3, with a possible D match to TRBD1 (5 bases). Trimming stripped 1 base from V and 2 bases from J, with 7 bases between. Per the germline V gene, CDR1 is LNHNV and CDR2 is YYDKDF (reference sequence). The CDR3 consists of 14 residues. In DNA form, the CDR3 reads TGTGCCACCAGCAGAGGACAGATCACAGATACGCAGTATTTT. It translates to CATSRGQITDTQYF.

The genes are TRBV6-5 and TRBJ1-2; 7 nucleotides line up with TRBD1. Looked up from germline, CDR1 is MNHEY and CDR2 is SVGAGI. The junction had 7 bases not matched to a gene; V was cut back by 4 bases and J by 5 bases. This CDR3 comprises 14 residues. The CDR3 DNA reads as TGTGCCAGCAGTTTTAAGACAGGGAGATATGGCTACACCTTC. It yields the protein CASSFKTGRYGYTF.

The chain couples TRBV27 to TRBJ2-2; TRBD1 is a possible D gene (5 bases). V was trimmed by 8 bases and J by 4 bases, leaving 5 bases between them. Germline values: CDR1 MNHEY, CDR2 SMNVEV (reference sequence). The CDR3 consists of 11 residues. In nucleotides, the CDR3 is TGTGCCAGCCAGGGCACCGGGGAGCTGTTTTTT. Amino acid sequence: CASQGTGELFF.

V usage is TRBV2 and J usage is TRBJ1-2; 8 bases agree with TRBD1. Trimming took 6 bases from V and 8 from J; bases not matched to a gene: 8. Per the germline V gene, CDR1 is SNHLY and CDR2 is FYNNEI. The CDR3 has 13 residues. CDR3 protein: CASRKLQGEGYTF. The CDR3 bases are TGTGCCAGCAGAAAGTTACAGGGGGAAGGCTACACCTTC.

The chain carries TRBV9 and TRBJ1-2; D is possibly TRBD1 (6 bases). Germline assignment: CDR1 SGDLS and CDR2 YYNGEE. The CDR3 is 12 residues long. V gave up 7 bases and J gave up 5 bases, with 12 bases separating them. This chain's CDR3 is CASGGASYGYTF. The CDR3 DNA is TGTGCCAGCGGGGGGGCATCATATGGCTACACCTTC.